This passage covers 30 T cell receptor beta chains from one sample sequenced in a study of OX40 agonist ivuxolimab in advanced cancers. Profiled with immunoSEQ multiplex PCR; TCRdb holds only in-frame clones, not every one. The sample yields over 70,000 clones, roughly 85% seen once. Sequences were derived from CD4+ or CD8+ T cells sorted from blood, sampled in a trial of the OX40 agonist ivuxolimab. These receptors originate from an adult with an advanced solid tumor such as melanoma, head and neck, liver or kidney cancer.

The chain uses TRBV21-1 and TRBJ1-6; the table calls TRBD1, which could not be checked here. TRBV21-1 is described as a pseudogene. The CDR3 has 20 amino acids. CDR3 in amino acids: CASSALQAGIQGGLCSPLHF. The CDR3 coding sequence is TGTGCCAGCAGCGCCCTTCAGGCCGGGATACAGGGGGGGTTGTGTTCACCCCTCCACTTT.

The chain carries TRBV4-2 and TRBJ1-2, with unresolved D. The germline gives CDR1 LGHNA, CDR2 YNFKEQ. Trimming cost V 2 bases and J 8 bases, with 12 bases left between them. The CDR3 loop spans 13 amino acids. CDR3 DNA sequence: TGTGCCAGCAGCCAATTAGGGTTGGAGGGCTACACCTTC. Protein product: CASSQLGLEGYTF.

The chain joins TRBV5-6 to TRBJ1-2, with D perhaps TRBD1 (5 bases). The CDR3 contains 16 residues. Per germline, CDR1 SGHDT and CDR2 YYEEEE. The V end lost 3 bases, the J end lost 8 bases, and 23 bases lay between the germline ends. For the CDR3, the DNA is TGTGCCAGCAGCTCGGCCTGGACGGACCAGGGTTGGGGCTACACCTTC. This codes for CASSSAWTDQGWGYTF.

The chain recombines TRBV9 with TRBJ2-5; TRBD2 agrees at 8 bases. The CDR3 is made up of 15 amino acids. Germline V gene sequence: CDR1 SGDLS, CDR2 YYNGEE. The V and J ends lost 4 bases and 2 bases, in that order; junction bases with no gene match: 7. The CDR3 DNA sequence: TGTGCCAGCAGCTCCCAGCGGGGGAGGCAAGAGACCCAGTACTTC. Protein sequence: CASSSQRGRQETQYF.

This clone was detected once. This CDR3 reads CASTQQGAYGNTIYF. The CDR3 DNA reads as TGTGCCAGCACCCAACAGGGGGCGTACGGAAACACCATATATTTT. V usage is TRBV11-2 and J usage is TRBJ1-3; TRBD1 matches at 9 bases. This CDR3 is built from 15 residues. J was trimmed by 4 bases and V by 7 bases; bases with no gene match: 8. Germline CDR1 is SGHAT and CDR2 is FQNNGV.

This clone is a singleton in its sample. The chain combines TRBV7-2 with TRBJ2-1; TRBD2 matches at 8 bases. Germline assignment: CDR1 SGHTA and CDR2 FQGNSA. The CDR3 loop spans 12 amino acids. Trimming took 2 bases from V and 15 from J; bases not matched to a gene: 6. This CDR3 is CASSLTWTSPFF. The CDR3, as DNA: TGTGCCAGCAGCTTAACTTGGACTAGCCCGTTCTTC.

The chain links TRBV6-4 to TRBJ1-6; tentative D call: TRBD1 (5 bases). The CDR3 runs to 15 residues. Trimming left V 6 bases short and J 5 bases short, with 14 bases between. Germline V gene lookup returns CDR1 MRHNA and CDR2 SNTAGT. CDR3 DNA sequence: TGTGCCAGCAGCTCACAGCAGGGTAATAATTCACCCCTCCACTTT. It yields the protein CASSSQQGNNSPLHF.

This clone was counted a few times. The V and J genes are TRBV27 and TRBJ1-4, with D possibly matching TRBD1 (6 bases). Trimming shortened V by 6 bases and J by 2 bases, and 13 bases separated the two germline ends. The CDR3 loop spans 15 amino acids. Per germline, CDR1 MNHEY and CDR2 SMNVEV (reference sequence). The CDR3 coding sequence is TGTGCCAGCAGACACGGACAGACGACTAATGAAAAACTGTTTTTT. Its translation: CASRHGQTTNEKLFF.

This clone was recorded a few times. J is TRBJ1-4 and V is TRBV5-1; no clear D. The V gene's germline CDR1 is SGHRS and CDR2 YFSETQ. The CDR3 covers 12 residues. V was clipped by 2 bases and J by 8 bases, with 7 bases between them. CDR3 sequence: CASSFGQEKLFF. The DNA of the CDR3 is TGCGCCAGCAGCTTTGGGCAGGAAAAACTGTTTTTT.

The chain is built from TRBV14 and TRBJ2-7; D possibly corresponds to TRBD2 (7 bases). Germline V gives CDR1 SGHDN, CDR2 FVKESK. The CDR3 extends over 18 amino acids. V lost 4 bases to trimming and J lost 6 bases, with 28 bases between them. The CDR3 sequence: CASSPRSRRAGAYGEQYF. CDR3 DNA sequence: TGTGCCAGCAGCCCGAGGAGCCGTCGGGCGGGGGCGTATGGCGAGCAGTACTTC.

This chain uses TRBV2 with TRBJ1-1, with D possibly being TRBD1 (5 bases). Germline assignment: CDR1 SNHLY and CDR2 FYNNEI. The CDR3 covers 15 residues. Trimming cost V 2 bases and J 2 bases, with 12 bases left between them. The CDR3 reads CASSETMRGNTEAFF. CDR3 nucleotides: TGTGCCAGCAGTGAAACGATGAGGGGAAACACTGAAGCTTTCTTT.

CDR3 residues: CASSRLGQGRGQYF. CDR3 nucleotides: TGTGCCAGCAGTAGATTGGGACAGGGCCGCGGGCAGTACTTC. The V call is TRBV2, the J call TRBJ2-7; 9 nucleotides line up with TRBD1. This CDR3 has 14 amino acids. Germline-derived CDR1 and CDR2 are SNHLY and FYNNEI. After removal of 5 bases from V and 9 bases from J, the junction contained 11 bases not matched to a gene.

V usage is TRBV30 and J usage is TRBJ1-5, with D possibly being TRBD1 (5 bases). Trimming cost V 3 bases and J 9 bases, with 12 bases left between them. CDR3 size: 12 residues. CDR1 is GTSNPN, CDR2 SVGIG, per germline (reference sequence). Here the CDR3 reads CAWSGGVGPQHF. The CDR3 DNA sequence: TGTGCCTGGAGCGGGGGGGTGGGGCCCCAGCATTTT.

The gene calls are TRBV9 and TRBJ1-6; D gene ambiguous. The germline V and J ends were trimmed by 0 bases and 6 bases, with 7 bases remaining between them. Germline CDR1 reads SGDLS; CDR2 reads YYNGEE. CDR3 size: 14 residues. The CDR3 DNA sequence: TGTGCCAGCAGCGTAGGATTTAGTAATTCACCCCTCCACTTT. Translated: CASSVGFSNSPLHF.

The chain carries TRBV18 and TRBJ2-1; 9 bases map to TRBD2. The germline V gene has CDR1 KGHSH and CDR2 LQKENI. Trimming took 0 bases from V and 9 from J; bases not matched to a gene: 6. This CDR3 spans 15 amino acids. Written as DNA, the CDR3 is TGTGCCAGCTCACCACCTTCGCGGGGGGGCCTTGAGCAGTTCTTC. Residues: CASSPPSRGGLEQFF.

J is TRBJ2-7 and V is TRBV7-3, with a possible D match to TRBD2 (7 bases). The germline gives CDR1 SGHTA, CDR2 FQGTGA. Trimming shortened V by 5 bases and J by 6 bases, and 17 bases separated the two germline ends. The CDR3 has 14 residues. The CDR3 spells CASSPGGPVSEQYF. CDR3 bases: TGTGCCAGCAGCCCCGGGGGGCCTGTATCCGAGCAGTACTTC.

V usage is TRBV9 and J usage is TRBJ1-2; D is perhaps TRBD1 (5 bases). The ends were cut back, 6 bases at V and 1 base at J, with 16 bases in the middle. The CDR3 has 15 residues. Germline V lookup: CDR1 SGDLS, CDR2 YYNGEE. CDR3 amino acids: CASTLRPGYNYGYTF. The CDR3 nucleotides are TGTGCCAGCACCCTAAGACCAGGGTATAACTATGGCTACACCTTC.

The chain recombines TRBV7-6 with TRBJ2-6; D ambiguous. There are 18 residues in the CDR3. V shed 5 bases and J shed 5 bases, with 22 bases lying between them. The germline V gene has CDR1 SGHVS and CDR2 FNYEAQ. The CDR3 nucleotides are TGTGCCAGCAGCGGATCCCCAATCTCACAAAGTCGGGCCAACGTCCTGACTTTC. It is translated as CASSGSPISQSRANVLTF.

This chain joins TRBV6-1 and TRBJ1-2; no definite D call. In germline, CDR1 is MNHNS, CDR2 SASEGT. V was shortened by 3 bases and J by 4 bases, with 15 bases between the two germline ends. The CDR3 totals 15 residues. In DNA, the CDR3 is TGTGCCAGCAGTGACCGGGCCACGGGAGGCTATGGCTACACCTTC. Amino acids: CASSDRATGGYGYTF.

About this clone itself: The junction does not match germline at one end; this may be a read error. The gene calls are TRBV29-1 and TRBJ2-3; D is undetermined. Germline loops: CDR1 SQVTM, CDR2 ANQGSEA. The CDR3 runs to 14 residues. The CDR3 DNA reads as TGCAGCGTTACAGTACCACCAAGCATAGATACGCAGTATTTT. Translated: CSVTVPPSIDTQYF.

The CDR3 nucleotides are TGTGCCAGGGGTCTCTCAGACCTAGCGGGGGAAGAGGGCGGGGAGCTGTTTTTT. Translating gives CARGLSDLAGEEGGELFF. The rearrangement links TRBV6-4 to TRBJ2-2; 10 nucleotides align to TRBD2. The CDR3 length is 18 residues. The V segment lost 9 bases and the J segment 7 bases; nucleotides outside the gene matches: 20. Germline-derived CDR1 and CDR2 are MRHNA and SNTAGT.

The V call is TRBV5-1, the J call TRBJ1-5; D perhaps matches TRBD1 (5 bases). The CDR3 length is 14 residues. The V end was cut by 4 bases, the J end by 6 bases, with 14 bases between. Germline V gene sequence: CDR1 SGHRS, CDR2 YFSETQ. This CDR3 is CASSGGGPGQPQHF. The CDR3 nucleotides are TGCGCCAGCAGCGGGGGAGGCCCTGGTCAGCCCCAGCATTTT.

V is TRBV11-2 and J is TRBJ2-1, with D possibly being TRBD1 (6 bases). The germline V and J ends were trimmed by 5 bases and 10 bases, with 21 bases remaining between them. From germline, CDR1 is SGHAT and CDR2 FQNNGV. This CDR3 is 15 amino acids long. The CDR3 region has the DNA TGTGCCAGCAGCCCAGAGGGGCAGGGGTTCGTCGAGCAGTTCTTC. Translated: CASSPEGQGFVEQFF.

The chain carries TRBV2 and TRBJ2-1, with 7 bases aligning to TRBD1. The germline CDR1 and CDR2 sequences are SNHLY and FYNNEI. The CDR3 loop spans 12 amino acids. V gave up 3 bases and J gave up 8 bases; unmatched junction bases: 1. This CDR3 is CASSDRGYEQFF. CDR3 DNA: TGTGCCAGCAGTGACAGGGGGTATGAGCAGTTCTTC.

This clone was recorded only once. The CDR3 DNA sequence: TGTGCTAGTGGCCCACGCCAAGAGACCCAGTACTTC. Translating it yields CASGPRQETQYF. V is TRBV12-5 and J is TRBJ2-5; D uncertain. The CDR3 runs to 12 residues. The V gene's germline CDR1 is LGHNT and CDR2 FRNRAP. The V end was cut by 6 bases, the J end by 1 base, with 6 bases between.

CDR3 protein: CASSYPSYGGETQYF. CDR3 nucleotide sequence: TGTGCCAGCAGTTACCCTTCTTACGGGGGCGAGACCCAGTACTTC. The chain links TRBV6-6 to TRBJ2-5; possibly TRBD1 or TRBD2 for D (6 bases each). The CDR3 loop spans 15 amino acids. Trimming shortened V by 2 bases and J by 5 bases, and 15 bases separated the two germline ends. Per the germline V gene, CDR1 is MNHNY and CDR2 is SVGAGI (reference sequence).

The chain has TRBV5-4 and TRBJ2-3, with D unresolved. Germline-derived CDR1 and CDR2 are SGHNT and YYREEE (reference sequence). The CDR3 sequence is 15 residues long. The V end was cut by 0 bases, the J end by 4 bases, with 12 bases between. The DNA of the CDR3 is TGTGCCAGCAGCTTGGATCGGAATCGAGCAGATACGCAGTATTTT. Translated: CASSLDRNRADTQYF. Full variable domain (outside the CDR3, taken from reference TRBV5-4 and TRBJ2-3): ETGVTQSPTHLIKTRGQQVTLRCSSQSGHNTVSWYQQALGQGPQFIFQYYREEENGRGNFPPRFSGLQFPNYSSELNVNALELDDSALYLCASSLDRNRADTQYFGPGTRLTVL.

This chain uses TRBV5-1 with TRBJ2-3; 7 nucleotides agree with TRBD2. The CDR3 runs 16 residues. Germline loops: CDR1 SGHRS, CDR2 YFSETQ. The trim removed 3 bases at V and 2 bases at J, leaving 9 bases unmatched. CDR3 nucleotides: TGCGCCAGCAGCTGGGGGAGGGGCGGGGCCACAGATACGCAGTATTTT. Translation gives CASSWGRGGATDTQYF.

The genes are TRBV5-4 and TRBJ1-2; D not resolved. The V and J ends lost 0 bases and 3 bases respectively, with 12 bases between them. This CDR3 is 15 amino acids long. Germline lookup yields CDR1 SGHNT and CDR2 YYREEE (reference sequence). This CDR3 is CASSLGGRQDYGYTF. CDR3 nucleotides: TGTGCCAGCAGCTTGGGCGGACGCCAGGACTATGGCTACACCTTC.

The chain combines TRBV18 with TRBJ2-7; the D gene is possibly TRBD2 (5 bases). Germline CDR1 reads KGHSH; CDR2 reads LQKENI. V lost 6 bases, J lost 0 bases, and 12 bases lay in between. The CDR3 loop spans 14 amino acids. CDR3: CASSREGSSYEQYF. Written as DNA, the CDR3 is TGTGCCAGCTCCCGCGAGGGATCCTCCTACGAGCAGTACTTC.